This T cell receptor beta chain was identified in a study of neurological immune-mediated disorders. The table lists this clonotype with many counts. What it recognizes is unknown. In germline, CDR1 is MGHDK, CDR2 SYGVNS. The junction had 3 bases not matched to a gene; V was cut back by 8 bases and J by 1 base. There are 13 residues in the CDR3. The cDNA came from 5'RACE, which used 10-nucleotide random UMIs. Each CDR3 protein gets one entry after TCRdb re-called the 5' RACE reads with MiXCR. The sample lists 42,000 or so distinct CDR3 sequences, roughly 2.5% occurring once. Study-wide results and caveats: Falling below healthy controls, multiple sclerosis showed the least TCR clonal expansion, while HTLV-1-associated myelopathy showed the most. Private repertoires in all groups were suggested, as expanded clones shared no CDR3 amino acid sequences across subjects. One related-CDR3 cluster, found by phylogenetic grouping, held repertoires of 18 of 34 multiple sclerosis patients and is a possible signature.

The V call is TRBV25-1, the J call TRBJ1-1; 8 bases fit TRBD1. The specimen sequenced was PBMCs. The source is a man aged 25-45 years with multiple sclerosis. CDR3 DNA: TGTGCCAGCCAGGGGGCTGAGAACACTGAAGCTTTCTTT. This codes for CASQGAENTEAFF.